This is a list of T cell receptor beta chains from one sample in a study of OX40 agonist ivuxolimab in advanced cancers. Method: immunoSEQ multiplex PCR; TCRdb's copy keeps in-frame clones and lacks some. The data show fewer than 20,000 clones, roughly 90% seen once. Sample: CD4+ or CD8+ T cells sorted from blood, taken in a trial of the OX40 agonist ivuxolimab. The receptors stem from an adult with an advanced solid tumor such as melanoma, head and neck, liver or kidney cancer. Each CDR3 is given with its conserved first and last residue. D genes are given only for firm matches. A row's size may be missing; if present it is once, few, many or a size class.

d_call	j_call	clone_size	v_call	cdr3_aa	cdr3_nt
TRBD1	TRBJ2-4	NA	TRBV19	CASSPGQGSAKNIQYF	TGTGCCAGTAGTCCCGGACAGGGTTCGGCCAAAAACATTCAGTACTTC
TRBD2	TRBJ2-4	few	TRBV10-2	CASGGPGGPGQF	TGCGCCAGCGGAGGACCGGGAGGGCCGGGTCAATTC
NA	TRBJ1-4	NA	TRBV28	CASSSGAGEKLFF	TGTGCCAGCAGTTCCGGGGCGGGTGAAAAACTGTTTTTT
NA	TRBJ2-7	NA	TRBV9	CASSVDGLSYEQYF	TGTGCCAGCAGCGTAGACGGACTGTCCTACGAGCAGTACTTC
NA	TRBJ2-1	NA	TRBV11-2	CASSPPKGRSYNEQFF	TGTGCCAGCAGCCCCCCAAAGGGCAGATCCTACAATGAGCAGTTCTTC
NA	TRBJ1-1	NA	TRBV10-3	CAIQGTNTEAFF	TGTGCCATACAGGGAACGAACACTGAAGCTTTCTTT
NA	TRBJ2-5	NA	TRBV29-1	CSVERLIGETQYF	TGCAGCGTTGAAAGGCTCATCGGAGAGACCCAGTACTTC
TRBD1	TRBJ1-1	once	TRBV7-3	CASSSTGTGNTEAFF	TGTGCCAGCAGCTCAACCGGGACAGGGAACACTGAAGCTTTCTTT
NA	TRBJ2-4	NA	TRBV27	CASSQANIQYF	TGTGCCAGCAGCCAGGCAAACATTCAGTACTTC
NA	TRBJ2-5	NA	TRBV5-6	CASSFLRLGEETQYF	TGTGCCAGCAGCTTTTTAAGGTTAGGGGAAGAGACCCAGTACTTC
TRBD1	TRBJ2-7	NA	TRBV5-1	CASSFGTGGYEQYF	TGCGCCAGCAGCTTTGGGACAGGGGGCTACGAGCAGTACTTC
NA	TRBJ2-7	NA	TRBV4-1	CASSQDRSYEQYF	TGCGCCAGCAGCCAAGATAGGAGCTACGAGCAGTACTTC
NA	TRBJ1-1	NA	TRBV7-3	CASSEQASRSEAFF	TGTGCCAGCAGCGAACAGGCCTCGAGGAGTGAAGCTTTCTTT
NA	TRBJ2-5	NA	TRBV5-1	CASSFPSGPGETQYF	TGCGCCAGCAGCTTTCCGAGCGGTCCAGGAGAGACCCAGTACTTC
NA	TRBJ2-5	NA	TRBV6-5	CASSGHYQETQYF	TGTGCCAGCAGTGGACACTACCAAGAGACCCAGTACTTC
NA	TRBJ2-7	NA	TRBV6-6	CASRPGTPYEQYF	TGTGCCAGCCGCCCAGGGACGCCCTACGAGCAGTACTTC
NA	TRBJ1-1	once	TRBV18	CASSPPRREGHTEAFF	TGTGCCAGCTCACCACCGAGGCGGGAAGGACACACTGAAGCTTTCTTT
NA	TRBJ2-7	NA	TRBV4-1	CASSQRKAEGVGGYEQYF	TGCGCCAGCAGCCAAAGAAAGGCCGAGGGGGTGGGAGGCTACGAGCAGTACTTC
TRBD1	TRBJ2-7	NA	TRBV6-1	CASSARGQMNYEQYF	TGTGCCAGCAGTGCACGGGGACAGATGAACTACGAGCAGTACTTC
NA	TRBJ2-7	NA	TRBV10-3	CAISEAVGSYEQYF	TGTGCCATCAGTGAGGCCGTCGGGTCCTACGAGCAGTACTTC
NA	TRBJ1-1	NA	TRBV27	CASRGVRGTEAFF	TGTGCCAGCAGGGGGGTGAGGGGCACTGAAGCTTTCTTT
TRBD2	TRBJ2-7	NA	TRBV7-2	CASSLAPAGGPYEQYF	TGTGCCAGCAGCTTAGCGCCAGCGGGAGGGCCCTACGAGCAGTACTTC
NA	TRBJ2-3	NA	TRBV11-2	CASSLDRRAGKADTQYF	TGTGCCAGCAGCTTAGATAGAAGGGCCGGGAAGGCAGATACGCAGTATTTT
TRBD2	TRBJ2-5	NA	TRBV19	CASRAPAAGGQETQYF	TGTGCCAGTAGGGCCCCAGCGGCGGGAGGTCAAGAGACCCAGTACTTC
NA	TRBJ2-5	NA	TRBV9	CASSVGEETQYF	TGTGCCAGCAGCGTAGGGGAAGAGACCCAGTACTTC
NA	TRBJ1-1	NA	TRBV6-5	CASGYTGEAFF	TGTGCCAGCGGTTATACGGGTGAAGCTTTCTTT
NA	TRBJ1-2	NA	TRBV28	CASSPGHLFYGYTF	TGTGCCAGCAGTCCCGGTCACTTGTTCTATGGCTACACCTTC
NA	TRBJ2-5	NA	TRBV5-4	CASSKGQQETQYF	TGTGCCAGCTCAAAGGGGCAGCAAGAGACCCAGTACTTC
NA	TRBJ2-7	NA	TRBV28	CASSSGEGFYEQYF	TGTGCCAGCAGTTCGGGAGAAGGCTTCTACGAGCAGTACTTC
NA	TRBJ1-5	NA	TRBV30	CAWSVQPGSNQPQHF	TGTGCCTGGAGTGTACAGCCAGGGAGCAATCAGCCCCAGCATTTT
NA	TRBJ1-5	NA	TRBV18	CASSTSRDQPQHF	TGTGCCAGCTCAACAAGCAGGGATCAGCCCCAGCATTTT
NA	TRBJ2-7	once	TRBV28	CASSWGNYEQYF	TGTGCCAGCAGTTGGGGCAACTACGAGCAGTACTTC
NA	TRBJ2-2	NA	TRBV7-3	CASSFSLNSGELFF	TGTGCCAGCAGCTTCTCACTTAATTCCGGGGAGCTGTTTTTT
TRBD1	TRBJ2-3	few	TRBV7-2	CAIQTGGITDTQYF	TGTGCCATCCAGACAGGGGGCATCACAGATACGCAGTATTTT
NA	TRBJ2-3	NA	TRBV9	CASSVESLSTDTQYF	TGTGCCAGCAGCGTAGAATCACTTAGCACAGATACGCAGTATTTT
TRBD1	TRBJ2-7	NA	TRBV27	CASSLAGTGWSEQYF	TGTGCCAGCAGTTTAGCCGGGACAGGGTGGAGCGAGCAGTACTTC
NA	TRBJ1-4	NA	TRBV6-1	CASEQGGIEKLFF	TGTGCCAGCGAACAGGGTGGGATTGAAAAACTGTTTTTT
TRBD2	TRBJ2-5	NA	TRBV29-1	CSAATSGRQQETQYF	TGCAGCGCCGCGACTAGCGGGAGACAACAAGAGACCCAGTACTTC
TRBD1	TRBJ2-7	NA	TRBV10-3	CAIGQGARRSYEQYF	TGTGCCATCGGACAGGGGGCTCGTCGGTCCTACGAGCAGTACTTC
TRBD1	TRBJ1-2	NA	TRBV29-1	CSVPGQGLNGYTF	TGCAGCGTACCGGGACAGGGGTTGAATGGCTACACCTTC